Listed here are 3 T cell receptor beta chains from one sample, sequenced in a study of cytomegalovirus exposure and HLA in healthy donors. With 60 Vbeta and 13 Jbeta primers, the PCR was carried out. Produced via immunoSEQ multiplex PCR; TCRdb's table is partial and in-frame only. The sample holds about 160,000 clones; 85% are singletons and the top ten take 1%. The sequenced sample consisted of PBMCs. The receptor source for this set is a boy aged 2 to 10 in good health and CMV-seronegative.

This chain links TRBV6-5 with TRBJ2-1, with 7 bases identical to TRBD2. The trim removed 0 bases at V and 15 bases at J, leaving 17 bases unmatched. Per germline, CDR1 MNHEY and CDR2 SVGAGI. This CDR3 contains 16 residues. CDR3 loop: CASSYSFGRNHHNLFF. The DNA of the CDR3 is TGTGCCAGCAGTTACTCTTTCGGGAGGAACCACCACAATCTGTTCTTC.

The chain links TRBV5-1 to TRBJ1-1, with 7 bases aligning to TRBD1. CDR3 length: 14 amino acids. CDR1 SGHRS and CDR2 YFSETQ come from the germline V gene. J was trimmed by 1 base and V by 4 bases; bases with no gene match: 4. The CDR3 loop is CASSARQGNTEAFF. As DNA, the CDR3 is TGCGCCAGCAGCGCTAGACAGGGGAACACTGAAGCTTTCTTT.

The rearrangement uses TRBV5-6 and TRBJ2-7; 7 nucleotides match TRBD1. V dropped 2 bases and J dropped 2; count of bases not matched to a gene: 10. CDR1 is SGHDT and CDR2 is YYEEEE in the germline V gene. CDR3 length: 16 amino acids. CDR3 nucleotide sequence: TGTGCCAGCAGCTTCGACCGGGACAGTGACCCCTACGAGCAGTACTTC. As protein: CASSFDRDSDPYEQYF.